Listed below are T cell receptor beta chains from one sample, sequenced in a study of T cells in Graves' hyperthyroidism and ophthalmopathy. Via MiXCR, TCRdb re-called the multiplex PCR reads, giving one row per CDR3 protein. Here the sample spans approximately 430,000 distinct CDR3 sequences, roughly 14% being singletons. Sequenced sample: blood. The receptors here all came from a man in his late teens or twenties with Graves' ophthalmopathy. Both conserved end residues are part of each CDR3. A D gene is named only where the DNA matches it firmly. Clone size is shown for a subset of rows, as once, few, many or a class of expanded clone.

d_gene	v_gene	abundance	j_gene	CDR3nt	CDR3aa
NA	TRBV12-3/TRBV12-4	many	TRBJ2-1	TGTGCCAGCAGCTACTATGGGGGGGCCGGGAATGAGCAGTTCTTC	CASSYYGGAGNEQFF
NA	TRBV19	NA	TRBJ1-2	TGTGCCAGTAGTATATGGACAGAATATGGCTACACCTTC	CASSIWTEYGYTF
TRBD1	TRBV5-6	NA	TRBJ2-2	TGTGCCAGCAGCTGGGGACAGGAACTTTCCGGGGAGCTGTTTTTT	CASSWGQELSGELFF
NA	TRBV14	few	TRBJ2-7	TGTGCCAGCAGCCAGGGCCTTGGACGGAGCCGCTCCGAGCAGTACTTC	CASSQGLGRSRSEQYF
NA	TRBV28	many	TRBJ2-2	TGTGCCAGCAGTTTTAATGGCAACACCGGGGAGCTGTTTTTT	CASSFNGNTGELFF
NA	TRBV19	NA	TRBJ1-1	TGTGCCAGTAGCTTCACGATGAACACTGAAGCTTTCTTT	CASSFTMNTEAFF
TRBD1	TRBV4-2	few	TRBJ2-7	TGTGCCAGCAGCCAAACACAGGGGGTAGGTTACGAGCAGTACTTC	CASSQTQGVGYEQYF
TRBD1	TRBV11-2	NA	TRBJ1-5	TGTGCCAGCAGCTCAGGACAGGGCGATCAGCCCCAGCATTTT	CASSSGQGDQPQHF
TRBD1	TRBV29-1	NA	TRBJ2-7	TGCAGCGCTGGGACAGGGTGGAGCTCCTACGAGCAGTACTTC	CSAGTGWSSYEQYF
TRBD1	TRBV27	NA	TRBJ2-2	TGTGCCAGTTCCGGGACAGCGATCACCGGGGAGCTGTTTTTT	CASSGTAITGELFF
NA	TRBV7-2	many	TRBJ1-2	TGTGCCAGCAGCCGGCCGACAGTCCCCTATGGCTACACCTTC	CASSRPTVPYGYTF
TRBD1	TRBV30	many	TRBJ2-5	TGTGCCTGGACCTGGACAGGGGGTCTCCAAGAGACCCAGTACTTC	CAWTWTGGLQETQYF
TRBD2	TRBV7-9	many	TRBJ2-7	TGTGCCAGCAGCTTAGGTAGGCGGGGGGCCATCCCCTACGAGCAGTACTTC	CASSLGRRGAIPYEQYF
NA	TRBV5-8	many	TRBJ1-1	TGTGCCAGCCACCGGTACTCTGAAGCTTTCTTT	CASHRYSEAFF
TRBD1	TRBV27	few	TRBJ2-7	TGTGCCGGCAGTTTCGGGACAGGGCAATTCGAGCAGTACTTC	CAGSFGTGQFEQYF
TRBD2	TRBV20-1	many	TRBJ2-3	TGCAGTGCCACTAGCGGGAGAGGAGATACGCAGTATTTT	CSATSGRGDTQYF
TRBD1	TRBV6-2/TRBV6-3	many	TRBJ1-1	TGTGCCAGCACCCACGGAGGGACAGGGGGCGAGTTTGAAGCTTTCTTT	CASTHGGTGGEFEAFF
TRBD1	TRBV3-1	many	TRBJ2-7	TGTGCCAGTTATCCGGGACAGGGAGGCGAGCAGTACTTC	CASYPGQGGEQYF
NA	TRBV6-2/TRBV6-3	NA	TRBJ1-1	TGTGCCAGCAGTTGGAGGATGGAGGGCACTGAAGCTCTCTTT	CASSWRMEGTEALF
NA	TRBV5-1	NA	TRBJ2-6	TGCGCCAGCAGCCACGGACCGGGACGGAGCTCTGGGGCCAACGTCCTGACTTTC	CASSHGPGRSSGANVLTF
NA	TRBV29-1	many	TRBJ1-2	TGCAGCGTTCGGGACCTGGGCCTCTATGGCTACACCTTC	CSVRDLGLYGYTF
TRBD1	TRBV20-1	many	TRBJ2-1	TGCAGTGCCAGGGGACAGTACAATGAGCAGTTCTTC	CSARGQYNEQFF
NA	TRBV11-2	many	TRBJ1-1	TGTGCCAGCAGCTTAGGGACAGCCCTTGAAGCTTTCTTT	CASSLGTALEAFF
NA	TRBV18	few	TRBJ1-2	TGTGCCAGCTGTGACCGGGCTGAGGGTACGTTTGGCTACACCTTC	CASCDRAEGTFGYTF
NA	TRBV30	many	TRBJ2-1	TGTGCCTGGAGTTCCGGGGGTGGCAATGAGCAGTTCTTC	CAWSSGGGNEQFF
TRBD2	TRBV20-1	NA	TRBJ2-2	TGCAGTGCTAGAGATCATCGGGCGGGGGACACCGGGGAGCTGTTTTTT	CSARDHRAGDTGELFF
NA	TRBV20-1	few	TRBJ1-2	TGCAGTGCGAATTCGAATCTCTACTACCCCGAGTCAGGCTACACCTTC	CSANSNLYYPESGYTF
TRBD1	TRBV19	few	TRBJ1-5	TGTGCCAGTATCGAAGGGACAGGTCGTAGCAATCAGCCCCAGCATTTT	CASIEGTGRSNQPQHF
NA	TRBV6-1	many	TRBJ2-5	TGTGCCAGCAGTTATAACCGGGGCGCGGAGACCCAGTACTTC	CASSYNRGAETQYF
NA	TRBV29-1	few	TRBJ2-5	TGCAGCGTTGAAGATCACGAGAGGGCCCAGTACTTC	CSVEDHERAQYF
TRBD1	TRBV5-1	many	TRBJ2-7	TGCGCCAGCAACCTCGGGACAGACTACGAGCAGTACTTC	CASNLGTDYEQYF
TRBD2	TRBV5-1	few	TRBJ2-2	TGCGCCAGCAGCTTTAGCGGGGCCCCGGATCCGAGGGAGCTGTTTTTT	CASSFSGAPDPRELFF
TRBD2	TRBV10-1	few	TRBJ2-3	TGCGCCAGCGGAATAAAGCGGGGGTGGGAAGATACGCAGTATTTT	CASGIKRGWEDTQYF
TRBD2	TRBV4-2	NA	TRBJ2-3	TGTGCCAGCAGCCAGACTAGCCTCACAGATACGCAGTATTTT	CASSQTSLTDTQYF
NA	TRBV6-5	many	TRBJ1-1	TGTGCCAGCAGTTACGCTGGGACGGCGAACACTGAAGCTTTCTTT	CASSYAGTANTEAFF
NA	TRBV5-1	many	TRBJ1-1	TGCGCCAGCAGAATGTACATGAACACTGAAGCTTTCTTT	CASRMYMNTEAFF
NA	TRBV4-1	few	TRBJ2-1	TGCGCCAGCAGCCAAGATCTAGGGTGGGGTGAGCAGTTCTTC	CASSQDLGWGEQFF
NA	TRBV7-9	few	TRBJ2-7	TGTGCCAGCAGCTTAGCGTCTGCAGGGCCTTACGAGCAGTACTTC	CASSLASAGPYEQYF
TRBD2	TRBV11-2	many	TRBJ2-1	TGTGCCAGCAGCTTATTCTCGGGAGGGGCCTACAATGAGCAGTTCTTC	CASSLFSGGAYNEQFF
NA	TRBV6-1	NA	TRBJ2-3	TGTGCCAGCCGGGCGGTGGCGCAGTATTTT	CASRAVAQYF
NA	TRBV18	many	TRBJ2-5	TGTGCCAGCTCACCACCGAGCGACCAAGAGACCCAGTACTTC	CASSPPSDQETQYF
TRBD2	TRBV20-1	once	TRBJ2-7	TGCAGTGCTAGAGGTAGATCCGGGACTAGCGGGAGCGGCGAGCAGTACTTC	CSARGRSGTSGSGEQYF
TRBD1	TRBV29-1	many	TRBJ1-2	TGCAGCGTTGACACAGGGGTTTCAAACTATGGCTACACCTTC	CSVDTGVSNYGYTF
NA	TRBV27	many	TRBJ2-1	TGTGCCAGCAACACCCCTCTGAGGGGCAATGAGCAGTTCTTC	CASNTPLRGNEQFF
TRBD1	TRBV20-1	NA	TRBJ2-5	TGCAGTGCTAGTGCCGGGACAGGGAACCAAGAGACCCAGTACTTC	CSASAGTGNQETQYF
TRBD2	TRBV3-1	many	TRBJ2-7	TGTGCCAGCAGTAACCCCTTTAGCGGGAAGTTCTACGAGCAGTACTTC	CASSNPFSGKFYEQYF
TRBD1	TRBV7-2	many	TRBJ2-1	TGTGCCAGCAGCTACCCCGGACAGGGGTTTCTGCGGGAGCAGTTCTTC	CASSYPGQGFLREQFF
TRBD2	TRBV7-9	many	TRBJ2-7	TGTGCCAGCAGCTTAGCGGGGGGGACCCCCGTCAACGAGCAGTACTTC	CASSLAGGTPVNEQYF
TRBD2	TRBV9	many	TRBJ2-3	TGTGCCAGCAGCGTACTTGGCGCTAGCGGGGGAAGCACAGATACGCAGTATTTT	CASSVLGASGGSTDTQYF
NA	TRBV20-1	many	TRBJ1-1	TGCAGTGCTAGACCCTACAGGGAAAACACTGAAGCTTTCTTT	CSARPYRENTEAFF